This T cell receptor (beta chain) was sequenced for a study of cytomegalovirus exposure and HLA in healthy donors. Germline-derived CDR1 and CDR2 are MNHEY and SMNVEV (reference sequence). The CDR3 totals 15 residues. The V and J ends lost 6 bases and 0 bases, in that order; junction bases with no gene match: 3. A note on this clone: The antigen is not known.

Study-level findings and limits: Accounts indicate the classifier identified cytomegalovirus status with strong specificity and sensitivity. A reported reduction in N-insertions relative to the approximately 600-donor mean was seen in an Asian-associated ancestry cluster in a later analysis. As was reported, the HLA-A and HLA-B alleles of most subjects were accurately predicted from TCR beta sequences. A later analysis, which compared TCR beta chains of equal frequency, found the HLA-associated ones more clonally expanded.

A multiplex PCR was run with 60 Vbeta primers and 13 Jbeta primers. Repertoires were generated with immunoSEQ multiplex PCR, while TCRdb's copy carries only in-frame clones and drops some. The sample lists some 80,000 clones, roughly 79% occurring once. V gene TRBV27 combines with J gene TRBJ2-1, with 9 bases matching TRBD2. The TCR comes from a man between 18 and 29 years old in good health and CMV-seropositive. Sequenced material: PBMCs. The CDR3 here is CASRGGGGSYNEQFF. CDR3 bases: TGTGCCAGCAGGGGCGGGGGGGGCTCCTACAATGAGCAGTTCTTC.